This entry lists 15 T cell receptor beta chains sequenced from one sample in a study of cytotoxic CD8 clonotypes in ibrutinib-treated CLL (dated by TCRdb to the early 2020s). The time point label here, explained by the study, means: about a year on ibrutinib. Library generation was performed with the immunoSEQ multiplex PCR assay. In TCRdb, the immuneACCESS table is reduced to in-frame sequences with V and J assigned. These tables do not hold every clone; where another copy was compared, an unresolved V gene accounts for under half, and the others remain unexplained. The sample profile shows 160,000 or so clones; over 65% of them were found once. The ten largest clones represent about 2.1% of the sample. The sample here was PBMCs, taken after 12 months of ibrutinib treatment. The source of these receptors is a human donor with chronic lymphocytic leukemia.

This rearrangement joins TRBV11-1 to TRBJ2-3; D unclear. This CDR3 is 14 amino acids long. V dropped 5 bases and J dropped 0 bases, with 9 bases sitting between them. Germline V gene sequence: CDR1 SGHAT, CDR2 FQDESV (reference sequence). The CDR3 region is CASSQSPSTDTQYF. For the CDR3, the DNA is TGTGCCAGCAGCCAGTCCCCTAGCACAGATACGCAGTATTTT.

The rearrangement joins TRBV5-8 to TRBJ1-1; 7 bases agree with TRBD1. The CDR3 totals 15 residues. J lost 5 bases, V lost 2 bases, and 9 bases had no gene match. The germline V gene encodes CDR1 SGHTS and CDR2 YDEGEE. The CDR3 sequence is CASSLRGPRGTEAFF. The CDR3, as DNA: TGTGCCAGCAGCTTAAGGGGGCCGAGGGGAACTGAAGCTTTCTTT.

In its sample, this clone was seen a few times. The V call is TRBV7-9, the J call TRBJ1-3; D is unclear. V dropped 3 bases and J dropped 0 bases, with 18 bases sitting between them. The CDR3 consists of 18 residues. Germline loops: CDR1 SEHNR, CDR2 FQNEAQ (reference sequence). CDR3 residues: CASSFLRGQSSSGNTIYF. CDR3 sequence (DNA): TGTGCCAGCAGCTTTTTAAGAGGGCAGTCGAGCTCTGGAAACACCATATATTTT.

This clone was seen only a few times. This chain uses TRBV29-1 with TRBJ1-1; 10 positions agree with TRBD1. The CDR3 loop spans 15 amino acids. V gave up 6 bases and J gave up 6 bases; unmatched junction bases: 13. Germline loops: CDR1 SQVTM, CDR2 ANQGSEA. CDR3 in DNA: TGCAGCGTCACCCGGGACAGGGGCCAAAGGGCTGAAGCTTTCTTT. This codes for CSVTRDRGQRAEAFF.

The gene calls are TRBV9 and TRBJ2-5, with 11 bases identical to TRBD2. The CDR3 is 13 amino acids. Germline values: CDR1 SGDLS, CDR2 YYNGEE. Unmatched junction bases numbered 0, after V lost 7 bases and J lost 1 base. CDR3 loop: CASGTSGQETQYF. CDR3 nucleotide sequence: TGTGCCAGCGGGACTAGCGGCCAAGAGACCCAGTACTTC.

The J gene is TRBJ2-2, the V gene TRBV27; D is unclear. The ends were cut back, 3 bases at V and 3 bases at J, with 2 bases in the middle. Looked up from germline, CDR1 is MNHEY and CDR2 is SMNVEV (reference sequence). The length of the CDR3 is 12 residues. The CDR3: CASSFYTGELFF. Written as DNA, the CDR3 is TGTGCCAGCAGTTTCTACACCGGGGAGCTGTTTTTT.

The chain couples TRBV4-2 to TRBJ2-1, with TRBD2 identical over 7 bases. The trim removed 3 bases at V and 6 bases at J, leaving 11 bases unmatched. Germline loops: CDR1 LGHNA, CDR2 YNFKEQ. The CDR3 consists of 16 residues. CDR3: CASSQSTSDAANEQFF. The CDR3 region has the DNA TGTGCCAGCAGCCAGTCTACTAGCGACGCGGCCAATGAGCAGTTCTTC.

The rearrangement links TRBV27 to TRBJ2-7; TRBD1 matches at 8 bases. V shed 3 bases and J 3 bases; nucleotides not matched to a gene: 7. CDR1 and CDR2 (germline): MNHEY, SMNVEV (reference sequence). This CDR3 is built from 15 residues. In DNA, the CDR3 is TGTGCCAGCAGTTTGCAGGGGGCCTTTAGCTACGAGCAGTACTTC. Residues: CASSLQGAFSYEQYF.

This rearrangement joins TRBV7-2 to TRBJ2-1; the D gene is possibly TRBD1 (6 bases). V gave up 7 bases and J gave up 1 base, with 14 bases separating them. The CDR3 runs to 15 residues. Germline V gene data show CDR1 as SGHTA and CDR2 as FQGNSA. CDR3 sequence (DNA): TGTGCCAGCACCCAGAGGGGACAATCCTACAATGAGCAGTTCTTC. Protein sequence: CASTQRGQSYNEQFF. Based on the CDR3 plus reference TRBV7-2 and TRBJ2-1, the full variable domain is GAGVSQSPSNKVTEKGKDVELRCDPISGHTALYWYRQSLGQGLEFLIYFQGNSAPDKSGLPSDRFSAERTGGSVSTLTIQRTQQEDSAVYLCASTQRGQSYNEQFFGPGTRLTVL.

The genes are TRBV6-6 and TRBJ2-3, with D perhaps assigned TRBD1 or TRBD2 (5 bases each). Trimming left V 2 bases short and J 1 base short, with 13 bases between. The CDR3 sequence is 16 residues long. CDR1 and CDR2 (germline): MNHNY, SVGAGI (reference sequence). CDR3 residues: CASSYGGGGRTDTQYF. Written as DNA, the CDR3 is TGTGCCAGCAGTTACGGGGGTGGCGGTCGCACAGATACGCAGTATTTT.

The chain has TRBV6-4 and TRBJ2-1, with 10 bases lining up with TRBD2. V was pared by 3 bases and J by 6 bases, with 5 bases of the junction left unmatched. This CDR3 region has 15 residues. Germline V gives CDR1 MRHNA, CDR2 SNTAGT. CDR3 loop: CASSEEGLAFNEQFF. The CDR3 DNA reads TGTGCCAGCAGTGAAGAGGGACTAGCGTTCAATGAGCAGTTCTTC.

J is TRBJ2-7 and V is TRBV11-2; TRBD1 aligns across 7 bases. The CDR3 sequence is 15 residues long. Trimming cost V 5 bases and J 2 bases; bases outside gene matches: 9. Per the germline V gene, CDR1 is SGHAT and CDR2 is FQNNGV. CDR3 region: CASSPDPQGAYEQYF. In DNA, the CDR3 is TGTGCCAGCAGCCCCGACCCGCAGGGGGCCTACGAGCAGTACTTC.

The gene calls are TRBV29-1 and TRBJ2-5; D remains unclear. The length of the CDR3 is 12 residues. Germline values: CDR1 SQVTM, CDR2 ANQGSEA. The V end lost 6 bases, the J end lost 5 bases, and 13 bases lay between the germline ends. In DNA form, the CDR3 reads TGCAGCGTCCTGATGAATTGGGAGACCCAGTACTTC. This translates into CSVLMNWETQYF. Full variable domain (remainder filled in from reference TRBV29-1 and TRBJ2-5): SAVISQKPSRDICQRGTSLTIQCQVDSQVTMMFWYRQQPGQSLTLIATANQGSEATYESGFVIDKFPISRPNLTFSTLTVSNMSPEDSSIYLCSVLMNWETQYFGPGTRLLVL.

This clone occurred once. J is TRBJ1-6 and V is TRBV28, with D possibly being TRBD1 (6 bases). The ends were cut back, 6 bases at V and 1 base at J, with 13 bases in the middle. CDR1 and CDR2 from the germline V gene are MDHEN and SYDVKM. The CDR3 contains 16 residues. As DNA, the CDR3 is TGTGCCAGCAGGCGCCCTGGGACATCCTATAATTCACCCCTCCACTTT. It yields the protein CASRRPGTSYNSPLHF. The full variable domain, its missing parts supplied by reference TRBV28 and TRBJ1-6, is DVKVTQSSRYLVKRTGEKVFLECVQDMDHENMFWYRQDPGLGLRLIYFSYDVKMKEKGDIPEGYSVSREKKERFSLILESASTNQTSMYLCASRRPGTSYNSPLHFGNGTRLTVT.

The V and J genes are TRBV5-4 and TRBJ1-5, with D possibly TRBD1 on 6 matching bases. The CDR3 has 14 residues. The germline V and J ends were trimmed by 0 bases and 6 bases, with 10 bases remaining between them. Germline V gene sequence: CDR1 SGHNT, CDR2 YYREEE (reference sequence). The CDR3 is CASSLGGQSQPQHF. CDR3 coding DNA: TGTGCCAGCAGCTTGGGGGGGCAGAGTCAGCCCCAGCATTTT.